Below are 23 T cell receptor beta chains sequenced from a single sample in a study of blood T cell repertoires in COVID-19. This table comes from immunoSEQ multiplex PCR, and its TCRdb copy is limited to in-frame clones, with some not included. Of tens of thousands of clones listed, around 81% are singletons. Sequencing used peripheral blood. The receptors here all came from a woman of 80 years or more with COVID-19, enrolled during active disease.

V usage is TRBV19 and J usage is TRBJ1-5; the D is unclear. Germline V lookup: CDR1 LNHDA, CDR2 SQIVND (reference sequence). The CDR3 consists of 15 residues. Trimming took 3 bases from V and 2 from J, leaving 11 bases between them. CDR3 residues: CASSMPGWGNQPQHF. CDR3 bases: TGTGCCAGTAGTATGCCAGGATGGGGCAATCAGCCCCAGCATTTT.

The CDR3, as DNA: TGTGCCAGCAGCCGTGGACACGTTGACGAGCAGTACTTC. As protein: CASSRGHVDEQYF. This chain connects TRBV9 to TRBJ2-7, with D possibly being TRBD1 (5 bases). The CDR3 length is 13 residues. CDR1 SGDLS and CDR2 YYNGEE come from the germline V gene. The V gene lost 4 bases and the J gene lost 5 bases, with 13 bases spanning the gap.

This clone has just one count. The chain is built from TRBV5-4 and TRBJ2-5; 13 bases line up with TRBD2. From germline, CDR1 is SGHNT and CDR2 YYREEE (reference sequence). V shed 0 bases and J 3 bases; nucleotides not matched to a gene: 5. The CDR3 contains 17 residues. The CDR3 loop is CASSLDLGTSGKETQYF. In nucleotides, the CDR3 is TGTGCCAGCAGCTTGGATTTGGGGACTAGCGGGAAAGAGACCCAGTACTTC.

This clone was counted a single time. The DNA for the CDR3 is TGTGCCAGTACCCCACTATCGACAGGACACTATGGCTACACCTTC. This gives the protein CASTPLSTGHYGYTF. The rearrangement links TRBV19 to TRBJ1-2; TRBD1 might be the D (6 bases). Between the trimmed V and J ends, which lost 7 bases and 3 bases, there was a span of 18 bases. The CDR3 contains 15 residues. Germline-derived CDR1 and CDR2 are LNHDA and SQIVND (reference sequence).

This chain uses TRBV19 with TRBJ2-1, with 7 positions matching TRBD2. From germline, CDR1 is LNHDA and CDR2 SQIVND (reference sequence). J was trimmed by 6 bases and V by 3 bases; bases with no gene match: 11. The CDR3 runs to 16 residues. CDR3 sequence reads: CASSIPGGVGVNEQFF. The CDR3 DNA reads TGTGCCAGTAGTATTCCTGGGGGGGTCGGAGTCAATGAGCAGTTCTTC.

This chain uses TRBV19 with TRBJ2-1; D remains unclear. This CDR3 contains 12 residues. Germline CDR1 is LNHDA and CDR2 is SQIVND (reference sequence). Trimming removed 7 bases from V and 11 bases from J, with 15 bases in between. The CDR3 DNA is TGTGCCAGTAATTGGCCTGCGGAGAAGCAGTTCTTC. Translating gives CASNWPAEKQFF.

This clone was found once. J is TRBJ2-5 and V is TRBV9, with 7 bases fitting TRBD1. Germline-derived CDR1 and CDR2 are SGDLS and YYNGEE. J lost 7 bases, V lost 7 bases, and 10 bases had no gene match. CDR3 length: 13 amino acids. The DNA for the CDR3 is TGTGCCAGCGGACAGGTGCCGTTTGGGACCCAGTACTTC. Its protein product is CASGQVPFGTQYF.

This clone was observed once. The chain uses TRBV19 and TRBJ2-7, with 8 bases identical to TRBD2. Germline lookup yields CDR1 LNHDA and CDR2 SQIVND (reference sequence). The CDR3 consists of 16 residues. V gave up 7 bases and J gave up 6 bases; unmatched junction bases: 17. The CDR3 loop reads CASMGVAGNGEREQYF. In DNA, the CDR3 is TGTGCCAGTATGGGGGTAGCGGGAAACGGTGAGCGCGAGCAGTACTTC. Filled out from reference TRBV19 and TRBJ2-7, the complete variable domain reads DGGITQSPKYLFRKEGQNVTLSCEQNLNHDAMYWYRQDPGQGLRLIYYSQIVNDFQKGDIAEGYSVSREKKESFPLTVTSAQKNPTAFYLCASMGVAGNGEREQYFGPGTRLTVT.

The CDR3 nucleotides are TGTGCCAGCAGTTGGGGACAGGGTGGTATTCAGTACTTC. This encodes CASSWGQGGIQYF. The gene calls are TRBV28 and TRBJ2-4; 9 positions agree with TRBD1. The CDR3 runs to 13 residues. Trimming cost V 4 bases and J 10 bases; bases outside gene matches: 5. Germline CDR1 is MDHEN and CDR2 is SYDVKM.

In this sample, this clone turned up a few times. The CDR3 DNA follows: TGCAGCGTCGAGCGTCAACCGAACACTGAAGCTTTCTTT. This sequence encodes CSVERQPNTEAFF. The V and J genes are TRBV29-1 and TRBJ1-1; D is unresolved. Germline lookup yields CDR1 SQVTM and CDR2 ANQGSEA. The CDR3 is 13 amino acids. Trimming left V 6 bases short and J 1 base short, with 12 bases between. The full variable domain, its missing parts supplied by reference TRBV29-1 and TRBJ1-1, is SAVISQKPSRDICQRGTSLTIQCQVDSQVTMMFWYRQQPGQSLTLIATANQGSEATYESGFVIDKFPISRPNLTFSTLTVSNMSPEDSSIYLCSVERQPNTEAFFGQGTRLTVV.

The gene calls are TRBV2 and TRBJ1-4; no firm D call. V was cut by 2 bases and J by 11 bases, with 12 bases left in between. This CDR3 region has 13 residues. Per the germline V gene, CDR1 is SNHLY and CDR2 is FYNNEI. The CDR3 region has the DNA TGTGCCAGCAGTGAAACGGAAAACGGGAAACTGTTTTTT. It yields the protein CASSETENGKLFF.

The chain couples TRBV12-3 or TRBV12-4 to TRBJ1-2; unclear D gene. V shed 0 bases and J shed 5 bases, with 7 bases lying between them. The CDR3 consists of 13 residues. This CDR3 is CASSLARAYGYTF. CDR3 sequence (DNA): TGTGCCAGCAGTTTAGCGCGGGCATATGGCTACACCTTC.

V gene TRBV5-1 combines with J gene TRBJ2-5; D is possibly TRBD2 (6 bases). V shed 5 bases and J shed 1 base, with 15 bases lying between them. Per germline, CDR1 SGHRS and CDR2 YFSETQ. The CDR3 covers 15 residues. The CDR3 is CASRGFGGAQETQYF. CDR3 sequence (DNA): TGCGCCAGCAGAGGTTTCGGGGGAGCCCAAGAGACCCAGTACTTC.

Notes on this clone: At one end, the junction sequence differs from germline, possibly due to a read error. The chain joins TRBV11-2 to TRBJ1-2, with D tentatively TRBD1 (6 bases). The CDR3 contains 14 residues. Germline V gives CDR1 SGHAT, CDR2 FQNNGV. The chain's CDR3 is CASSLDRYQYGYTF. The CDR3 coding sequence is TGTGCCAGCAGCCTAGACAGGTATCAATATGGCTACACCTTC. Based on the CDR3 plus reference TRBV11-2 and TRBJ1-2, the full variable domain is EAGVAQSPRYKIIEKRQSVAFWCNPISGHATLYWYQQILGQGPKLLIQFQNNGVVDDSQLPKDRFSAERLKGVDSTLKIQPAKLEDSAVYLCASSLDRYQYGYTFGSGTRLTVV.

The chain combines TRBV10-2 with TRBJ2-3, with 7 bases that match TRBD2. Germline values: CDR1 WSHSY, CDR2 SAAADI. CDR3 size: 18 residues. V gave up 0 bases and J gave up 2 bases; unmatched junction bases: 11. The CDR3 DNA follows: TGCGCCAGCAGTGAGTCGGAGGCTAGCGGCAGATACACAGATACGCAGTATTTT. It specifies CASSESEASGRYTDTQYF.

The V and J genes are TRBV7-3 and TRBJ1-5; perhaps TRBD1 as D (6 bases). Germline CDR1 and CDR2: SGHTA and FQGTGA. The V gene lost 5 bases and the J gene lost 3 bases, with 11 bases spanning the gap. There are 14 residues in the CDR3. The CDR3 sequence: CASSPGQLNQPQHF. Here the CDR3 DNA reads TGTGCCAGCAGCCCCGGACAGCTCAATCAGCCCCAGCATTTT.

This clone was seen more than once but under ten times. The chain recombines TRBV7-9 with TRBJ2-7, with 8 bases matching TRBD1. Per the germline V gene, CDR1 is SEHNR and CDR2 is FQNEAQ (reference sequence). The V and J ends lost 5 bases and 4 bases, in that order; junction bases with no gene match: 13. This CDR3 comprises 16 residues. CDR3 coding DNA: TGTGCCAGCAGCCCCCACCGACAGGGGCTTTCGTACGAGCAGTACTTC. It yields the protein CASSPHRQGLSYEQYF.

This chain joins TRBV30 and TRBJ1-2, with D uncertain. This CDR3 has 13 residues. Germline assignment: CDR1 GTSNPN and CDR2 SVGIG (reference sequence). Trimming cost V 0 bases and J 11 bases, with 16 bases left between them. In DNA form, the CDR3 reads TGTGCCTGGAGTGTACTCCGAGGAGCGGGGTACACCTTC. It is translated as CAWSVLRGAGYTF.

This clone was detected only once. The chain links TRBV2 to TRBJ2-1; D may be TRBD2 (6 bases). Germline V gene sequence: CDR1 SNHLY, CDR2 FYNNEI. The V end lost 0 bases, the J end lost 2 bases, and 11 bases lay between the germline ends. The CDR3 length is 16 residues. The CDR3 protein is CASSEAPAGPYNEQFF. DNA of the CDR3: TGTGCCAGCAGTGAAGCGCCGGCGGGACCCTACAATGAGCAGTTCTTC. The full variable domain, completed using reference TRBV2 and TRBJ2-1, is EPEVTQTPSHQVTQMGQEVILRCVPISNHLYFYWYRQILGQKVEFLVSFYNNEISEKSEIFDDQFSVERPDGSNFTLKIRSTKLEDSAMYFCASSEAPAGPYNEQFFGPGTRLTVL.

The CDR3 coding sequence is TGTGCCTGGAGTGTACTCGGGAGTATCCACAATGAGCAGTTCTTC. Its protein is CAWSVLGSIHNEQFF. The chain is built from TRBV30 and TRBJ2-1; possibly TRBD2 for D (6 bases). CDR3 length: 15 residues. V gave up 0 bases and J gave up 5 bases, with 14 bases separating them. Germline V lookup: CDR1 GTSNPN, CDR2 SVGIG (reference sequence).

The sample holds a few counts of this clone. The chain combines TRBV18 with TRBJ2-7, with 10 bases fitting TRBD1. The CDR3 covers 17 residues. CDR1 and CDR2 (germline): KGHSH, LQKENI. J gave up 9 bases and V 0 bases, and 14 bases lay outside the gene matches. The DNA for the CDR3 is TGTGCCAGCTCACCACCGGGACAGGGGAATCCTACGGTGGGGCAGTACTTC. This translates into CASSPPGQGNPTVGQYF.

This sequence joins TRBV7-8 and TRBJ1-6; D not resolved. Looked up from germline, CDR1 is SGHVS and CDR2 is FQNEAQ. CDR3 size: 18 residues. Trimming cost V 5 bases and J 0 bases, with 17 bases left between them. The CDR3 DNA sequence: TGTGCCAGCAGCCGTTCGTCAGGCCCCAGCTCCTATAATTCACCCCTCCACTTT. Encoded protein: CASSRSSGPSSYNSPLHF.

This rearrangement joins TRBV9 to TRBJ1-2, with TRBD1 matching over 7 bases. CDR3 length equals 14 residues. Germline V gene sequence: CDR1 SGDLS, CDR2 YYNGEE. V gave up 3 bases and J gave up 4 bases; unmatched junction bases: 6. This CDR3 is CASSGGQRAYGYTF. CDR3 bases: TGTGCCAGCAGCGGGGGACAGCGAGCCTATGGCTACACCTTC.